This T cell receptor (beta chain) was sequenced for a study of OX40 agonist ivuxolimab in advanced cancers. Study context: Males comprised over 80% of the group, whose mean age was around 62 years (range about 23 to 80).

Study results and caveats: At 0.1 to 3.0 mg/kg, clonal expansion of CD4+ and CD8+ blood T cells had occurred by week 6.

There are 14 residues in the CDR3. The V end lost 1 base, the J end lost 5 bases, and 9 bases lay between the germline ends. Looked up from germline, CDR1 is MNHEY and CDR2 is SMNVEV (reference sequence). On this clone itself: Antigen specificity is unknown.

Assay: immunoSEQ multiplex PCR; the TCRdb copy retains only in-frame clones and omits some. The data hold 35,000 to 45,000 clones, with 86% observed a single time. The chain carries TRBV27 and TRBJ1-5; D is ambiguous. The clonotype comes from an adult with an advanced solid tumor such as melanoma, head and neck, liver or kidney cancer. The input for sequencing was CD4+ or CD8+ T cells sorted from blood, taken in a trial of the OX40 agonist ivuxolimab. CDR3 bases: TGTGCCAGCAGTTTATTAGGGTGGGATCAGCCCCAGCATTTT. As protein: CASSLLGWDQPQHF.